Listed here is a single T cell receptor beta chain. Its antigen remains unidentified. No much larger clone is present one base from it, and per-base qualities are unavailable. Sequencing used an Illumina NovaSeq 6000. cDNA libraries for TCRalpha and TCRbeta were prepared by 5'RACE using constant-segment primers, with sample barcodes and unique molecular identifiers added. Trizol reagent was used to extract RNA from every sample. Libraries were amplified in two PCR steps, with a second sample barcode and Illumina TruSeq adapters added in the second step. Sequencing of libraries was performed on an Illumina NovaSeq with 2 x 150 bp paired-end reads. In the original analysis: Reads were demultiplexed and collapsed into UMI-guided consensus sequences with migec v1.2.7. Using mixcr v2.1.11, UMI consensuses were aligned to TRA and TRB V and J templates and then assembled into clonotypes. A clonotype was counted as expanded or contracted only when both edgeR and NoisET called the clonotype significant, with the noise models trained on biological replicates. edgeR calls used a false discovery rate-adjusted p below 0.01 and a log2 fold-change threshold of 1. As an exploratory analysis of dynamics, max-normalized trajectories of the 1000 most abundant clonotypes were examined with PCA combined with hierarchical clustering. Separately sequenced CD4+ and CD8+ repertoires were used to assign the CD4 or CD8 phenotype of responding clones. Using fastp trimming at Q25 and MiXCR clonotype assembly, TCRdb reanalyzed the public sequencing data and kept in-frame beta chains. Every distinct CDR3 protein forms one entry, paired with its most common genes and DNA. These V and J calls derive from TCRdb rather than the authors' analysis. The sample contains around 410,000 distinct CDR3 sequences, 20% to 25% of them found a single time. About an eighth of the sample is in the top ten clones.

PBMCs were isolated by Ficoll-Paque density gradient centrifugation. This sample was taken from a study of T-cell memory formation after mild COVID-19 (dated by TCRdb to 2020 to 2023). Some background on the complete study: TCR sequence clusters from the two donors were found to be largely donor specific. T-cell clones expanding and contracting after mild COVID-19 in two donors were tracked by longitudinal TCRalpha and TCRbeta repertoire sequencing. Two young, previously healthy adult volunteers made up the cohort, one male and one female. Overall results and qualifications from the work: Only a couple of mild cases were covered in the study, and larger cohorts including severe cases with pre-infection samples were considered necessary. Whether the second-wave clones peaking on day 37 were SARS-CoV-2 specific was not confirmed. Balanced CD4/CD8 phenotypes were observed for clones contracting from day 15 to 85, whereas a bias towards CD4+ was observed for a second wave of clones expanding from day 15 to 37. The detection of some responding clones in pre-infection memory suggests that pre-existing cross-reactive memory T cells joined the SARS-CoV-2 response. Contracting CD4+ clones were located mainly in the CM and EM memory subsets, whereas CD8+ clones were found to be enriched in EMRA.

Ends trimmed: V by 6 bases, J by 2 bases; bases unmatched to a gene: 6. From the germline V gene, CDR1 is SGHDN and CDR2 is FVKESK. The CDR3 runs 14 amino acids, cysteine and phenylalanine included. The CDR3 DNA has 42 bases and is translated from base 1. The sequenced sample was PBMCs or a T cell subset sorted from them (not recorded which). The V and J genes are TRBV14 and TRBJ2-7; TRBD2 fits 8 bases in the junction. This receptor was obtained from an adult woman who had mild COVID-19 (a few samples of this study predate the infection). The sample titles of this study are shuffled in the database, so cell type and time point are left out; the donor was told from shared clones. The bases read TGTGCCAGCAGACTCACTAGCGGTCCCTACGAGCAGTACTTC. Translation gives CASRLTSGPYEQYF.